The T cell receptor beta chain described here comes from a study of T cells in Graves' hyperthyroidism and ophthalmopathy (dated by TCRdb to about 2019). About the full investigation: Peripheral blood samples were taken at initial diagnosis, before any treatment was given. To identify distinguishing TCR V-J signatures, a discovery cohort of roughly 100 patients was used, comprising approximately 40 with Graves' ophthalmopathy and approximately 57 with stable Graves' hyperthyroidism. Whether ophthalmopathy could be predicted prospectively was tested in an independent validation cohort made up of under 20 hyperthyroidism patients plus 17 patients who later progressed to ophthalmopathy. The roughly 100 discovery patients were randomly split 7:3 into training and test sets. In more than 5 Graves' hyperthyroidism patients, the study also compared T-cell repertoires from thyroid tissue with T-cell repertoires from blood. After blood sampling, hyperthyroidism patients were treated with methimazole at a starting dose of 30 mg daily, and ophthalmopathy patients were treated with high-dose intravenous methylprednisolone. The paper describes TCR Vbeta CDR3 sequencing of more than 120 peripheral blood samples, made up of 43 ophthalmopathy patients, around 78 hyperthyroidism patients and about 17 progressor patients.

As to this clonotype: Its antigen has not been determined. No base qualities exist here, and no much larger clone lies one base off it.

Clipping removes 0 bases from V and 3 bases from J, with 7 as the unmatched junction base count. Measured from the cysteine to the phenylalanine, the CDR3 is 16 residues long. The kept DNA is CDR3 alone, 48 bases in frame from the first base. From a lookup of the germline V gene, CDR1 and CDR2 are MGHRA and YSYEKL. Ophthalmopathy patients had moderately to severely active disease, with a Clinical Activity Score of 3 or more, a NOSPECS grade of 4 or more, and a disease duration of less than 3 months. The study excluded patients with uncontrolled infections, other autoimmune diseases, pregnancy or lactation. Diagnoses relied on clinical symptoms, serum thyroxine and TRAb, thyroid ultrasound and orbital computed tomography. PBMCs were separated from roughly 9.6 ml of fresh peripheral blood using Ficoll-Paque density gradient centrifugation. Trizol reagent was used to extract total RNA, and RNA quality was then checked on an Agilent 2100 Bioanalyzer.

The TCR beta CDR3 regions were amplified from RNA transcripts. For the first round of RT-PCR on the TCR CDR3, the HTBI primer set was used together with the Qiagen OneStep RT-PCR kit. Libraries were constructed in a second round of multiplex PCR, after which size selection and purification were carried out. Libraries were sequenced paired-end with 100 bp reads on an Illumina HiSeq2000. Per the source publication's procedure: SOAPnuke was used to process the raw data, with reads discarded if the reads contained adapters or uncalled bases, had a mean Phred below 15, or lacked an exact constant-primer or identifier match. COPE v1.2.5 was used to merge high-quality paired reads, and clonotypes were defined as unique nucleotide sequences. MiTCR v1.1 was used to align the clonotypes against IMGT TRBV, TRBD and TRBJ reference segments. Analysis was restricted to V-J combinations with a frequency above 0.0001, which covered approximately 99% of repertoires. The TCS score was defined as F50 (clonal expansion) divided by E x V (chaos), with BLOSUM62-based TCRdist calculated between CDR3 peptides within each V-J. Welch's t-statistics and random forest reduced 514 V-J features to roughly 13, which were used in a naive Bayes classifier (R e1071). The Morisita-Horn index was used to measure how similar the thyroid and blood repertoires were. In TCRdb, the public reads were trimmed at Q25 with fastp and aligned with MiXCR, with productive beta chains retained. Merged by CDR3 protein, the rows form single entries marked with the most common genes and DNA. It is TCRdb's table, rather than the study itself, that gives the V and J calls and clone size. The sample table contains 550,000 to 700,000 distinct CDR3 sequences; only one count was recorded for approximately 14% of them. Jointly, the top ten make up about 3.9% of the sample.

The paper's findings and limits, for the study overall: In validation, the model predicted progression to ophthalmopathy a median of roughly 6.5 months before onset, with approximately 71% sensitivity and more than 72% specificity. Most expanded thyroid clonotypes (frequency above 0.001) were also detected in blood, a finding suggesting that blood repertoires may reflect thyroid immune responses. A model built on a 13 V-J signature distinguished ophthalmopathy from stable hyperthyroidism, reaching approximately 89% sensitivity and approximately 81% specificity in cross-validation and 80%/75% in testing. Sample size was not statistically predetermined, and investigators were not blinded to group allocation.

The TCR sequence derives from a middle-aged woman with Graves' ophthalmopathy. The chain employs TRBV4-1 and TRBJ2-7, and 8 junctional nucleotides match TRBD1. Sequencing input: blood. The sequenced DNA: TGCGCCAGCAGCCAAGAGGGGGACAGGCCGCGCTACGAGCAGTACTTC. Its coded protein is CASSQEGDRPRYEQYF.